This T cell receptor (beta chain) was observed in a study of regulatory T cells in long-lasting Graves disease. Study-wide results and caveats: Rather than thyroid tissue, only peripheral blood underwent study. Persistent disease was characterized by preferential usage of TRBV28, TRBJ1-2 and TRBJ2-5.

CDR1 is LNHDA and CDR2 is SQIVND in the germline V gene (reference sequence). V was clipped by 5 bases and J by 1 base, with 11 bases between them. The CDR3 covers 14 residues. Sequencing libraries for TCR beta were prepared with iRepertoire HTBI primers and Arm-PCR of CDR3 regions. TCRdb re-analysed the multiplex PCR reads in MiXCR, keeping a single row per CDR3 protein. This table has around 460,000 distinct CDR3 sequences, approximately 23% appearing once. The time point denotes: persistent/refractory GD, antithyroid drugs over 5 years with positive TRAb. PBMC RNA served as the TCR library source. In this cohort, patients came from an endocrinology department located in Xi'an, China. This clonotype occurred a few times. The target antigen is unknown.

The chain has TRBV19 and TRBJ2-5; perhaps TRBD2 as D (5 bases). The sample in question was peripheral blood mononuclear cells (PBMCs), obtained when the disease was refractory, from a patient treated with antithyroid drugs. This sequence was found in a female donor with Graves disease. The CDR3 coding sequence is TGTGCCAGTAGTCAACTAGACCGCCAAGAGACCCAGTACTTC. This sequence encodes CASSQLDRQETQYF. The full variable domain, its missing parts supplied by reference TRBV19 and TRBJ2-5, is DGGITQSPKYLFRKEGQNVTLSCEQNLNHDAMYWYRQDPGQGLRLIYYSQIVNDFQKGDIAEGYSVSREKKESFPLTVTSAQKNPTAFYLCASSQLDRQETQYFGPGTRLLVL.